The present T cell receptor (beta chain) was sequenced within a study of T cells in localized non-small cell lung cancer (dated by TCRdb to 2018 to 2020). For the wider study: The study examined T cell repertoires in 200 to 250 patients with early-stage NSCLC and compared tumors with uninvolved tumor-adjacent lungs. The cohort consisted of approximately 240 treatment-naive NSCLC patients whose localized lung tumors had been resected. NSCLC patients had a mean age of around 70 years, and around 140 were male and about 98 female. Overall study results and their limits: Because of the exploratory design, TCR variables were selected using unadjusted p-values without false-discovery rate correction. A median of roughly 60 of the top 100 tumor clones were detected in paired uninvolved adjacent lung, and around 30 of these tumor clones were also found among the top 100 clones of the paired uninvolved adjacent lung. Multi-region tumor sequencing was not performed, so intratumor heterogeneity could not be excluded. Higher T cell density in blood was associated with longer overall survival, whereas higher clonality in adjacent lung was associated with shorter survival. Uninvolved tumor-adjacent lung showed the highest T cell clonality, higher than tumor, which suggests more focused antigenic responses in the adjacent lung.

Taken from the germline V gene, the CDR1 and CDR2 loops are MNHNS and SASEGT. The cysteine opens and the phenylalanine closes a CDR3 of 15 amino acids. The DNA shown is the 45-base CDR3, in frame from base 1. Unmatched junction bases come to 8, with V trimmed by 6 bases and J by 3 bases. At diagnosis, peripheral blood, uninvolved tumor-adjacent lung and tumor were collected and stored as a combination of fresh-frozen and FFPE material. For TCR repertoire profiling, the blood samples were analyzed as peripheral blood mononuclear cells. TCR beta CDR3 regions were sequenced from DNA using the immunoSEQ Assay. The paper's data handling went like this. To compute T cell density, TCR beta template counts were normalized to usable DNA, which was estimated by amplifying housekeeping genes. The preseqR package was used to estimate richness by extrapolating to 400,000 templates for PBMC samples and to 120,000 templates for tissue samples. Clonality was defined by subtracting Pielou's evenness from one. Tissue-enriched TCRs were identified by differential abundance testing using productive amino-acid clonotypes, minimum total count 5 and alpha 0.1. The Jaccard Index and the Morisita Overlap Index were used to quantify repertoire overlap between compartments. GLIPH clustered TCR beta CDR3s with public tetramer-defined viral CDR3s; viral motifs required at least three viral sequences plus V-gene enrichment. The immuneACCESS repertoire file appears here via TCRdb, limited to in-frame rearrangements. These files lack a portion of the clones; in checked studies, under half of the deficit traces to unresolved V genes, and the cause of the others is not known. That table furnishes V, J and clone size, whereas the DNA furnished D and trimming. For this sample the table gives approximately 72,000 clones, of which just under 85% were detected only once. Approximately 13% of the sample is in the top ten clones.

Concerning this clone itself: Its cognate antigen has yet to be identified. No base quality information exists; no much larger clone differs at one position.

The chain uses TRBV6-1 and TRBJ1-1; TRBD1 fits 9 bases in the junction. The sequencing used peripheral blood, collected before any cancer treatment. The receptor comes from a female donor over 55 with stage I lung adenocarcinoma. The nucleotide sequence reads TGTGCCAGCAGCGGCAGCGGACAGGGGTACACTGAAGCTTTCTTT. Translated, it reads CASSGSGQGYTEAFF.